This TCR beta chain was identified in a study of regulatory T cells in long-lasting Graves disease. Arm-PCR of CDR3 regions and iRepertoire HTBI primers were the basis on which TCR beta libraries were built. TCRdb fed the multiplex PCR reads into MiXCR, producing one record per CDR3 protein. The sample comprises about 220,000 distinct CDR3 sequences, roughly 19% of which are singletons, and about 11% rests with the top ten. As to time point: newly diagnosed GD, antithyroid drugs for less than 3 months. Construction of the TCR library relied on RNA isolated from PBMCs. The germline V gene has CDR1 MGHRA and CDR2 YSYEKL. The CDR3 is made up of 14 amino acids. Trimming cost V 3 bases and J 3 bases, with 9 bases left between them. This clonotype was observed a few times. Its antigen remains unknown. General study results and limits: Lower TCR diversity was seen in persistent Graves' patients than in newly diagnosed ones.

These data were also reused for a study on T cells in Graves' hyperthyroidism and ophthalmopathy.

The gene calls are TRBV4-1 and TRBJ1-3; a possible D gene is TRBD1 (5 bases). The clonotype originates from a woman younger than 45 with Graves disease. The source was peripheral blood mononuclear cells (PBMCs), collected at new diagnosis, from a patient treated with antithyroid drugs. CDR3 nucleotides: TGCGCCAGCAGCCAGCTGGGGGTTGGAAACACCATATATTTT. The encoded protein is CASSQLGVGNTIYF.